A selection of T cell receptor beta chains follows, all from one sample in a study of metastatic and nonmetastatic thyroid tumors. TCRdb re-processed the PCR reads through MiXCR. Of tens of thousands of clones in the sample, roughly an eighth were seen once. The sample was tumor tissue. These receptors were collected from a female donor with papillary thyroid cancer or a benign thyroid nodule (not recorded which). Some clones in this sample may be carry-over from other donors' samples. CDR3s include the opening cysteine and the closing phenylalanine or tryptophan. D genes are given only for firm matches. The size entry is marked missing in some rows and otherwise reads once, few, many or a size class.

TRBV12-3/TRBV12-4	many	TRBD2	TRBJ2-7	TGTGCCAGCAGTTCCGTCGGGAGGGCCTCCTACGAGCAGTACTTC	CASSSVGRASYEQYF
TRBV11-2	once	NA	TRBJ2-3	TGTGCCAGCAGCCTAGTGACGTCGGGGATGGATACGCAGTATTTT	CASSLVTSGMDTQYF
TRBV6-2/TRBV6-3	NA	TRBD1	TRBJ1-1	TGTGCCAGCAGTGGATACAGGGGGGGGACTGAAGCTTTCTTT	CASSGYRGGTEAFF
TRBV5-1	many	NA	TRBJ2-5	TGCGCCAGCAGCTTGGCGATCGGATCAGAGACCCAGTACTTC	CASSLAIGSETQYF
TRBV3-1	many	NA	TRBJ2-7	TGTGCCAGCAGCCAAGTTCTAGCGAGAGGACCCTACGAGCAGTACTTC	CASSQVLARGPYEQYF
TRBV7-7	many	NA	TRBJ2-3	TGTGCTAGCAGCCAAATGATGACAGATACGCAGTATTTT	CASSQMMTDTQYF
TRBV25-1	many	NA	TRBJ2-7	TGTGCCACCCAGACCGCTAGCTCCTACGAGCAGTACTTC	CATQTASSYEQYF
TRBV6-1	many	NA	TRBJ2-7	TGTGCCAGCAGGTCTAGCGACTCCTACGAGCAGTACTTC	CASRSSDSYEQYF
TRBV20-1	many	NA	TRBJ1-2	TGCAGTGCTAGTGACGAGGGGGGTAACTATGGCTACACCTTC	CSASDEGGNYGYTF
TRBV19	many	TRBD1	TRBJ1-1	TGTGCCAGTAGTATAGGACAGGGGACCGCTGAAGCTTTCTTT	CASSIGQGTAEAFF
TRBV29-1	many	TRBD1	TRBJ2-5	TGCAGCGTTGAAGTAGACAAAGCAACCCGGGACAGTCAAGAGACCCAGTACTTC	CSVEVDKATRDSQETQYF
TRBV24-1	many	TRBD1	TRBJ1-5	TGTGCCACCAGTGATTCTGGACAGGGAGGTCAGCCCCAGCATTTT	CATSDSGQGGQPQHF
TRBV7-8	many	NA	TRBJ1-2	TGTGCCAGCAGCTTAGAAAAGGGAGCTTTGACCAGCTATGGCTACACCTTC	CASSLEKGALTSYGYTF
TRBV11-2	once	TRBD2	TRBJ2-1	TGTGCCAGCATCTTAGTTGCTTGGACTAGCGTTTACAATGAGCAGTTCTTC	CASILVAWTSVYNEQFF
TRBV12-3/TRBV12-4	few	NA	TRBJ2-2	TGTGCCAGCAGTTTGGAGGGGGGCATGACCGGGGAGATGTTTTTT	CASSLEGGMTGEMFF
TRBV4-1	NA	NA	TRBJ2-5	TGCGCCAGCAGCCCGGGCCTCGGACGTGTGAAGACCCAGTGCTTC	CASSPGLGRVKTQCF
TRBV30	many	NA	TRBJ2-3	TGTGCCTGGGCCCCTCTGAGGGGGAGGGCCACAGATACGCAGTATTTT	CAWAPLRGRATDTQYF
TRBV20-1	many	TRBD2	TRBJ2-7	TGCAGTGCTAGTAGTTTGGAGCGGGATCCTCTTTCCTACGAGCAGTACTTC	CSASSLERDPLSYEQYF
TRBV12-3/TRBV12-4	many	NA	TRBJ2-3	TGTGCCAGCAGTCAGACAGGCGGCACAGATACGCAGTATTTT	CASSQTGGTDTQYF
TRBV10-3	few	TRBD1	TRBJ2-1	TGTGCCATCAGTGACCCACACTTACAGGGGGGCAATGAGCAGTTCTTC	CAISDPHLQGGNEQFF
TRBV11-2	NA	TRBD2	TRBJ2-3	TGTGCCAGCAGCCCCCGCAGGCTAGCGGGGAACACAGATACGCAGTATTTT	CASSPRRLAGNTDTQYF
TRBV2	many	NA	TRBJ2-1	TGTGCCAGCGGAGGGGACCCGTATTTTTGGTCGGATGAGCAGTTCTTC	CASGGDPYFWSDEQFF
TRBV20-1	many	TRBD1	TRBJ1-2	TGCAGTGCTGAACAGGGGACCGGCTATGGCTACACCTTC	CSAEQGTGYGYTF
TRBV5-1	many	NA	TRBJ2-7	TGCGCCAGCAGCTTGGACAAGATCCGCTCCTACGAGCAGTACTTC	CASSLDKIRSYEQYF
TRBV2	many	TRBD2	TRBJ2-7	TGTGCCAGCAGGACTGGGACTAGCGGGAGGGCTGACGAGCAGTACTTC	CASRTGTSGRADEQYF
TRBV20-1	many	NA	TRBJ2-2	TGCAGTGCTAGTGAGGGGCGGAACACCGGGGAGCTGTTTTTT	CSASEGRNTGELFF
TRBV9	many	TRBD2	TRBJ2-3	TGTGCCAGCAGCACAAGCGGGGGCACAGATACGCAGTATTTT	CASSTSGGTDTQYF
TRBV12-3/TRBV12-4	many	TRBD1	TRBJ1-1	TGTGCCAGCAGTTTCAAAACAGGGGGGAATACTGAAGCTTTCTTT	CASSFKTGGNTEAFF
TRBV7-9	many	TRBD1	TRBJ1-2	TGTGCCAGCAGCAAGGGACAGAGGGATGGCTACACCTTC	CASSKGQRDGYTF
TRBV19	NA	NA	TRBJ1-1	TGTGCCAGTAGCCTCACAGGGATCACTGAAGCTTTCTTT	CASSLTGITEAFF
TRBV6-7	few	NA	TRBJ2-2	TGTGCCAGCAGTTACTCTATCTATACGAACACCGGGGAGCTGTTTTTT	CASSYSIYTNTGELFF
TRBV28	many	NA	TRBJ1-6	TGTGCCAGCAGTTTAATGCAGGGAAGCTACTCACCCCTCCACTTT	CASSLMQGSYSPLHF
TRBV6-6	many	TRBD2	TRBJ2-2	TGTGCCAGCAGTTACTTGGGGACTAGCGGGAGTTGGAGGGAGCTGTTTTTT	CASSYLGTSGSWRELFF
TRBV7-2	NA	TRBD2	TRBJ2-7	TGTGCCAGCAGCCTGGGACTAGCGGTCGAGCAGTACTTC	CASSLGLAVEQYF
TRBV29-1	many	NA	TRBJ1-2	TGCAGCGTTGGGCGGCAGGACTATGGCTACACCTTC	CSVGRQDYGYTF
TRBV2	many	NA	TRBJ2-5	TGTGCCAGCAGCCTGCCGACTCTCGGTCGTGGAGAGACCCAGTACTTC	CASSLPTLGRGETQYF
TRBV5-1	many	NA	TRBJ2-7	TGCGCCAGCAGCTTGGCCGGGACGGCCTCCTACGAGCAGTACTTC	CASSLAGTASYEQYF